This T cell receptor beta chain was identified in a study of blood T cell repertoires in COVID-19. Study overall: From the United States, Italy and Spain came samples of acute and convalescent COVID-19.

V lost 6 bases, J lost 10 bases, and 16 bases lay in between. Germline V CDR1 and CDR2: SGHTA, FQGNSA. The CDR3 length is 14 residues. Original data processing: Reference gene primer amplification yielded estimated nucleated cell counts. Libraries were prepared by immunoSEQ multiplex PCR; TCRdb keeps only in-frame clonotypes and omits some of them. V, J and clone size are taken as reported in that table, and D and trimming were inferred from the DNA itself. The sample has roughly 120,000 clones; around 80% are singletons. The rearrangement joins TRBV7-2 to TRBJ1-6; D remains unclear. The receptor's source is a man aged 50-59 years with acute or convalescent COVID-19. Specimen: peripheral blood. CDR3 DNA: TGTGCCAGCAGGCCCGCCGGGGTAGGATCACCCCTCCACTTT. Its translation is CASRPAGVGSPLHF.